The clone carrying this T cell receptor beta chain has just a few counts. MiXCR was run by TCRdb on the 5' RACE reads, yielding one entry per CDR3 protein. The repertoire has about 2,300 distinct CDR3 sequences, approximately 70% of them found once; the top ten carry 9% to 9.5%. The source of the sample is a study of T-cell memory formation after mild COVID-19. At the level of the study: Clusters were largely donor specific.

This clonotype was sampled from an adult who had mild COVID-19 (a few samples of this study predate the infection). Cell type and time point are not known. Input material: PBMCs or a T cell subset sorted from them (not recorded which).

The CDR3 DNA reads as TGTGCCACCAGTCACACAGGCAGGGGGCTAAACGACTATGGCTACACCTTC. Translated, it gives CATSHTGRGLNDYGYTF. The V call is TRBV24-1, the J call TRBJ1-2, with 8 bases aligning to TRBD1. Germline values: CDR1 KGHDR, CDR2 SFDVKD. This CDR3 is 17 amino acids long. The V and J ends lost 6 bases and 3 bases, in that order; junction bases with no gene match: 14.